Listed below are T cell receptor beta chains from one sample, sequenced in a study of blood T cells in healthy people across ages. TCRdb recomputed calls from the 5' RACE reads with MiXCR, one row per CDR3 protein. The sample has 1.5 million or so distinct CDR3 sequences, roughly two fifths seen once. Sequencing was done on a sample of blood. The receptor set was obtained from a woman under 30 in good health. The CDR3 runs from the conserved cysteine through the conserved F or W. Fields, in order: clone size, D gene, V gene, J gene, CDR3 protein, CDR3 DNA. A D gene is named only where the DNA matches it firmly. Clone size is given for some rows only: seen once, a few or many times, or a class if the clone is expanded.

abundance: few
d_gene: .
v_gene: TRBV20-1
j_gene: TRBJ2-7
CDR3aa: CSAVLRSGDEQYF
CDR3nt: TGCAGTGCTGTCCTGAGGTCAGGCGACGAGCAGTACTTC

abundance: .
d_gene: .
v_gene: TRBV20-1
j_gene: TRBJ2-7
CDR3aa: CSARKGLDYYNEQYF
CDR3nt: TGCAGTGCTAGAAAGGGTTTGGACTACTACAATGAGCAGTACTTC

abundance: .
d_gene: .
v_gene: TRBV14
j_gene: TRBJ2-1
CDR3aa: CASSQEVGLAQNEQFF
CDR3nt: TGTGCCAGCAGCCAAGAAGTAGGGCTAGCGCAGAATGAGCAGTTCTTC

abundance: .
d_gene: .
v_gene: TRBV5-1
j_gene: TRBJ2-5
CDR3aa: CASSSTGNQETQYF
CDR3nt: TGCGCCAGCAGCTCGACGGGGAACCAAGAGACCCAGTACTTC

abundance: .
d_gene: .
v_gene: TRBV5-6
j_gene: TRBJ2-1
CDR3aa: CASSATGIETQFF
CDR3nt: TGTGCCAGCAGCGCAACAGGGATCGAGACCCAGTTCTTC

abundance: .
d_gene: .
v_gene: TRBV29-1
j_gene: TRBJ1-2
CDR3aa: CSVGRRGSNYGYTF
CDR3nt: TGCAGCGTGGGCCGCAGGGGCTCTAACTATGGCTACACCTTC

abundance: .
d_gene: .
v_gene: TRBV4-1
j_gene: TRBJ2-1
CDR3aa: CASSQDLNERFF
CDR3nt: TGCGCCAGCAGCCAAGATTTGAATGAGCGGTTCTTC

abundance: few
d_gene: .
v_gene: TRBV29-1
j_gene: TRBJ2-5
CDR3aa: CSVAQGNFQETQYF
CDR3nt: TGCAGCGTTGCGCAGGGGAACTTCCAAGAGACCCAGTACTTC

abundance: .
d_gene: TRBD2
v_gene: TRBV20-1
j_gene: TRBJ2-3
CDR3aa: CSAQSGTSGSPDTQYF
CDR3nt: TGCAGTGCTCAGTCCGGGACTAGCGGGAGCCCAGATACGCAGTATTTT

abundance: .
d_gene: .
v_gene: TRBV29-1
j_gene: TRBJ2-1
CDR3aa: CSVKGAGGNNEQFF
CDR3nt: TGCAGCGTTAAAGGCGCTGGAGGAAACAATGAGCAGTTCTTC

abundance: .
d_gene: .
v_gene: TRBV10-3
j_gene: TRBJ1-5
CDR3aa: CAIRPDSNQPQHF
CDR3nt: TGTGCCATCAGGCCGGACAGTAATCAGCCCCAGCATTTT

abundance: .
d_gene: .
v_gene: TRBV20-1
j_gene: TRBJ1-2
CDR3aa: CSATGVIDYGYTF
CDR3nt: TGCAGTGCTACCGGGGTGATCGACTATGGCTACACCTTC

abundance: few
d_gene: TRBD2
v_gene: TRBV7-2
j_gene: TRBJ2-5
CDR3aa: CASSYRTSGGQETQYF
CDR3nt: TGTGCCAGCAGCTATCGGACTAGCGGGGGGCAAGAGACCCAGTACTTC

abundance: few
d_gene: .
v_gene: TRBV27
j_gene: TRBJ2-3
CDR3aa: CASSPPRGADTQYF
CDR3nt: TGTGCCAGCAGTCCCCCAAGAGGAGCAGATACGCAGTATTTT

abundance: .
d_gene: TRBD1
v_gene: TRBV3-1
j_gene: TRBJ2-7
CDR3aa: CASSHNRGYEQYF
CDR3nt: TGTGCCAGCAGCCATAACAGGGGTTACGAGCAGTACTTC

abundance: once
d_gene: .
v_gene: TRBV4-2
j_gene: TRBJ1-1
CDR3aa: CASSREENTEAFF
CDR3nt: TGTGCCAGCAGCCGGGAGGAGAACACTGAAGCTTTCTTT

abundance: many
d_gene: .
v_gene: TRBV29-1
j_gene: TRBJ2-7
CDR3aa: CSVDSGHSYEQYF
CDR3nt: TGCAGCGTTGATTCGGGACATAGCTACGAGCAGTACTTC